This T cell receptor (beta chain) derives from a study of T cell repertoires in cytomegalovirus infection. Comment on this clonotype: A single base is all that separates this from a far larger clone, so a read error is likely.

TCRdb analysed the reads with MiXCR anew, one entry per CDR3 protein. The data show hundreds of thousands of distinct CDR3 sequences, approximately 25% seen once. The CDR3 is made up of 14 amino acids. Germline values: CDR1 MDHEN, CDR2 SYDVKM. This chain connects TRBV28 to TRBJ1-1, with a tentative D call TRBD1 (6 bases). Material for sequencing was CD8+ T cells from PBMCs. The receptor was derived from a human donor in good health (CMV status not recorded). Some clones in this sample may be carry-over from other donors' samples. The CDR3 is CAGSYSGANTEAFF. CDR3 bases: TGTGCCGGCAGTTATTCAGGGGCAAACACTGAAGCTTTCTTT.